These 24 T cell receptor beta chains were all obtained from the same sample, sequenced in a study of neurological immune-mediated disorders (dated by TCRdb to the late 2010s). The time point label for this specimen denotes: longitudinal time-point 3. Receptor libraries were prepared by 5' RACE. Sequencing instrument: Illumina HiSeq 2500. Through fastp at Q25 and MiXCR, TCRdb rebuilt clones from the public reads, retaining in-frame beta chains. For every CDR3 protein sequence, its rows merge into one entry that carries the most common genes and DNA. The sample table contains tens of thousands of distinct CDR3 sequences; only one count was recorded for about 4.3% of them. The leading ten clones occupy around 5.8% of the sample. The sequenced sample consisted of PBMCs. The receptors originated from an older woman with multiple sclerosis.

This clonotype was found many times. This sequence joins TRBV7-2 and TRBJ1-5; D is ambiguous. Germline values: CDR1 SGHTA, CDR2 FQGNSA. The CDR3 contains 13 residues. Between the trimmed V and J ends, which lost 8 bases and 3 bases, there was a span of 11 bases. Here the CDR3 DNA reads TGTGCCAGCGGTTGGGGAAACAATCAGCCCCAGCATTTT. It translates to CASGWGNNQPQHF.

This clonotype was seen repeatedly, ten times or more. This chain connects TRBV27 to TRBJ1-1, with D possibly TRBD1 on 5 matching bases. V was cut by 4 bases and J by 0 bases, with 12 bases left in between. CDR1 and CDR2 from the germline V gene are MNHEY and SMNVEV (reference sequence). This CDR3 spans 15 amino acids. The CDR3 bases are TGTGCCAGCAGTTCCCACAGGCTGATGAACACTGAAGCTTTCTTT. Its protein is CASSSHRLMNTEAFF.

At least ten counts were recorded for this clonotype. This CDR3 is CASSQGSGTGGFHEQYF. The CDR3 DNA is TGTGCCAGCAGCCAAGGGTCCGGGACAGGGGGCTTCCACGAGCAGTACTTC. The rearrangement joins TRBV3-1 to TRBJ2-7; 12 nucleotides match TRBD1. This CDR3 has 17 residues. The ends lost 1 base at V and 5 bases at J; junction bases unmatched: 9. CDR1 is LGHDT and CDR2 is YNNKEL in the germline V gene (reference sequence).

This clonotype was recorded at least ten times. The chain has TRBV5-1 and TRBJ2-5; the D is unclear. The length of the CDR3 is 12 residues. V was trimmed by 3 bases and J by 1 base, leaving 4 bases between them. CDR1 is SGHRS, CDR2 YFSETQ, per germline. In DNA form, the CDR3 reads TGCGCCAGCAGCTCGCTCCAAGAGACCCAGTACTTC. It codes for CASSSLQETQYF.

This clonotype was recorded many times. The V call is TRBV5-1, the J call TRBJ2-2, with D unclear. Between the trimmed V and J ends, which lost 4 bases and 8 bases, there was a span of 9 bases. CDR3 length: 12 amino acids. The germline V gene has CDR1 SGHRS and CDR2 YFSETQ. CDR3 amino acids: CASSSPRGELFF. The CDR3 bases are TGCGCCAGCAGCAGTCCGAGGGGGGAGCTGTTTTTT.

This clonotype was picked up many times. The chain carries TRBV5-1 and TRBJ2-3, with unresolved D. The germline V and J ends were trimmed by 5 bases and 2 bases, with 12 bases remaining between them. From germline, CDR1 is SGHRS and CDR2 YFSETQ. The CDR3 spans 14 residues. CDR3 nucleotide sequence: TGCGCCAGCAGGTGGTCACCCTACACAGATACGCAGTATTTT. Translation gives CASRWSPYTDTQYF.

This clonotype was seen repeatedly, ten times or more. J is TRBJ2-5 and V is TRBV10-2; 12 bases fit TRBD2. The CDR3 loop spans 14 amino acids. Looked up from germline, CDR1 is WSHSY and CDR2 is SAAADI. J gave up 5 bases and V 6 bases, and 4 bases lay outside the gene matches. The CDR3: CASRGLAGNETQYF. The CDR3 bases are TGCGCCAGCAGAGGACTAGCGGGGAATGAGACCCAGTACTTC.

This clonotype has a count of ten or more. The rearrangement uses TRBV3-1 and TRBJ1-1; weak D call: TRBD1 (5 bases). The CDR3 is made up of 15 amino acids. Trimming shortened V by 1 base and J by 4 bases, and 13 bases separated the two germline ends. Germline CDR1 is LGHDT and CDR2 is YNNKEL (reference sequence). The CDR3 DNA reads TGTGCCAGCAGCCAAGTTGCAGGGAGCGGCACTGAAGCTTTCTTT. Protein: CASSQVAGSGTEAFF. The whole variable domain, remainder taken from reference TRBV3-1 and TRBJ1-1, is DTAVSQTPKYLVTQMGNDKSIKCEQNLGHDTMYWYKQDSKKFLKIMFSYNNKELIINETVPNRFSPKSPDKAHLNLHINSLELGDSAVYFCASSQVAGSGTEAFFGQGTRLTVV.

This clonotype was observed at least ten times. V and J are TRBV7-7 and TRBJ2-1; 8 nucleotides align to TRBD2. Germline V CDR1 and CDR2: SSHAT, FNYEAQ (reference sequence). The CDR3 runs 12 residues. DNA of the CDR3: TGTGCTAGCGGGGACAACAACAATGAGCAGTTCTTC. Translating it yields CASGDNNNEQFF. Using reference TRBV7-7 and TRBJ2-1 for the parts outside the CDR3, the full variable domain is GAGVSQSPRYKVTKRGQDVTLRCDPISSHATLYWYQQALGQGPEFLTYFNYEAQPDKSGLPSDRFSAERPEGSISTLTIQRTEQRDSAMYRCASGDNNNEQFFGPGTRLTVL.

There are many counts of this clonotype. The J gene is TRBJ2-4, the V gene TRBV15; tentatively, D is TRBD1 or TRBD2 (5 bases each). The length of the CDR3 is 14 residues. Trimming pared 0 bases from V and 7 bases from J, leaving 10 bases between. CDR1 is LNHNV, CDR2 YYDKDF, per germline (reference sequence). The CDR3 loop reads CATSREGVRNIQYF. The DNA of the CDR3 is TGTGCCACCAGCAGAGAGGGGGTGCGGAACATTCAGTACTTC.

In its sample, this clonotype was seen many times. The rearrangement uses TRBV24-1 and TRBJ2-3; TRBD2 might be the D (5 bases). CDR3 length equals 17 residues. Germline assignment: CDR1 KGHDR and CDR2 SFDVKD. Trimming pared 3 bases from V and 1 base from J, leaving 16 bases between. In nucleotides, the CDR3 is TGTGCCACCAGTGATCCCTCCCCGGAAGCGGGCACAGATACGCAGTATTTT. It specifies CATSDPSPEAGTDTQYF.

This clonotype was seen at least ten times. The rearrangement links TRBV6-5 to TRBJ1-1; 8 bases map to TRBD1. The germline CDR1 and CDR2 sequences are MNHEY and SVGAGI. With 6 bases clipped from V and 0 bases from J, the junction kept 3 bases outside the gene matches. There are 14 residues in the CDR3. This chain's CDR3 is CASSRDRLNTEAFF. The CDR3 region has the DNA TGTGCCAGCAGCCGGGACAGGTTGAACACTGAAGCTTTCTTT.

There are a few counts of this clonotype. The CDR3 here is CASSGSRGAYGYTF. The CDR3 DNA is TGTGCCAGCAGCGGGTCGAGGGGGGCCTATGGCTACACCTTC. This chain joins TRBV7-9 and TRBJ1-2, with TRBD1 as a possible D gene (6 bases). Germline values: CDR1 SEHNR, CDR2 FQNEAQ (reference sequence). Between the trimmed V and J ends, which lost 5 bases and 4 bases, there was a span of 14 bases. CDR3 length: 14 amino acids.

This clonotype was observed at least ten times. The rearrangement uses TRBV5-5 and TRBJ2-1; 8 nucleotides line up with TRBD1. CDR3 length: 16 amino acids. V dropped 2 bases and J dropped 0; count of bases not matched to a gene: 4. Germline V lookup: CDR1 SGHKS, CDR2 YYEKEE (reference sequence). The CDR3 reads CASSLTGGPSYNEQFF. In DNA, the CDR3 is TGTGCCAGCAGCTTAACAGGGGGTCCCTCCTACAATGAGCAGTTCTTC.

The sample holds many counts of this clonotype. The chain couples TRBV10-3 to TRBJ1-5, with D possibly matching TRBD1 (5 bases). V was clipped by 3 bases and J by 4 bases, with 10 bases between them. Germline V gene lookup returns CDR1 ENHRY and CDR2 SYGVKD. The length of the CDR3 is 14 residues. CDR3 sequence reads: CAISDRTNNQPQHF. In nucleotides, the CDR3 is TGTGCCATCAGTGACAGGACAAATAATCAGCCCCAGCATTTT.

This clonotype was detected many times. The chain employs TRBV12-3 or TRBV12-4 and TRBJ2-7; 7 nucleotides match TRBD2. This CDR3 spans 13 amino acids. J was trimmed by 2 bases and V by 8 bases; bases with no gene match: 6. In nucleotides, the CDR3 is TGTGCCAGCGTGCGGGCGGGAGCCTACGAGCAGTACTTC. This encodes CASVRAGAYEQYF.

In this sample, this clonotype turned up many times. The chain couples TRBV5-1 to TRBJ2-3, with D unresolved. CDR3 length: 14 amino acids. CDR1 and CDR2 from the germline V gene are SGHRS and YFSETQ. V was pared by 0 bases and J by 1 base, with 6 bases between. CDR3 bases: TGCGCCAGCAGCTTGGTCGCCCGCACAGATACGCAGTATTTT. Its translation: CASSLVARTDTQYF.

This clonotype was recorded many times. V gene TRBV15 combines with J gene TRBJ1-1; D gene uncertain. Trimming pared 0 bases from V and 1 base from J, leaving 6 bases between. The CDR3 has 14 residues. Germline CDR1 reads LNHNV; CDR2 reads YYDKDF (reference sequence). In nucleotides, the CDR3 is TGTGCCACCAGCAGAGATTCCGCGAACACTGAAGCTTTCTTT. Its translation: CATSRDSANTEAFF.

At least ten counts were recorded for this clonotype. This chain uses TRBV5-5 with TRBJ1-6, with D perhaps TRBD1 (5 bases). The germline V gene has CDR1 SGHKS and CDR2 YYEKEE (reference sequence). The CDR3 loop spans 14 amino acids. V dropped 3 bases and J dropped 5 bases, with 9 bases sitting between them. CDR3 sequence (DNA): TGTGCCAGCAGCTCGGAGGGACATAATTCACCCCTCCACTTT. Its translation: CASSSEGHNSPLHF.

This clonotype was picked up many times. V usage is TRBV10-2 and J usage is TRBJ1-2; no clear D gene. The CDR3 totals 12 residues. Germline CDR1 and CDR2: WSHSY and SAAADI. V shed 8 bases and J shed 5 bases, with 12 bases lying between them. DNA for the CDR3: TGCGCCAGCCTCGATACTCTTTATGGCTACACCTTC. Its protein product is CASLDTLYGYTF.

On this clonotype: One end of the junction is discordant with germline, which a read error may explain. The rearrangement uses TRBV7-7 and TRBJ1-5, with a weak D call TRBD1 (6 bases). The CDR3 runs 13 residues. Germline CDR1 and CDR2: SSHAT and FNYEAQ (reference sequence). CDR3 coding DNA: TGTGCTAGCAGCTCAGGGGTTAACCAGCCCCAGCATTTT. Amino acid sequence: CASSSGVNQPQHF.

This clonotype was counted at least ten times. The rearrangement joins TRBV11-2 to TRBJ1-3; D perhaps matches TRBD1 (6 bases). The CDR3 sequence is 14 residues long. Germline V gene data show CDR1 as SGHAT and CDR2 as FQNNGV. V lost 1 base, J lost 2 bases, and 6 bases lay in between. The chain's CDR3 is CASSLGTAGNTIYF. In DNA form, the CDR3 reads TGTGCCAGCAGCTTAGGGACAGCTGGAAACACCATATATTTT.

This clonotype was recorded many times. The V and J genes are TRBV9 and TRBJ2-3; D may be TRBD1 (6 bases). Per the germline V gene, CDR1 is SGDLS and CDR2 is YYNGEE. With 0 bases removed from V and 1 base from J, the gap between germline ends came to 15 bases. The CDR3 runs 17 residues. Here the CDR3 reads CASSVEGHAVGTDTQYF. DNA for the CDR3: TGTGCCAGCAGCGTAGAGGGACATGCGGTCGGCACAGATACGCAGTATTTT.

This clonotype was seen repeatedly, ten times or more. As DNA, the CDR3 is TGTGCCAGCAGCTTATTACCGCGCGGGGCCCTAGCGGATTACGAGCAGTACTTC. It specifies CASSLLPRGALADYEQYF. The chain links TRBV7-9 to TRBJ2-7; 7 bases are shared with TRBD2. Trimming removed 2 bases from V and 4 bases from J; junction bases left unmatched: 17. This CDR3 is 18 amino acids long. The germline V gene encodes CDR1 SEHNR and CDR2 FQNEAQ (reference sequence).